What follows are 20 T cell receptor beta chains derived from one specimen sequenced in a study of cytomegalovirus exposure and HLA in healthy donors. The data were produced by immunoSEQ multiplex PCR, yet TCRdb's version contains in-frame clones alone and is incomplete. The profile covers about 65,000 clones, with 92% appearing a single time and over 1% taken by the ten largest. Sequencing used PBMCs. These receptors all stem from a woman in her late teens or twenties in good health and CMV-seronegative.

Only one count was recorded for this clone. The genes are TRBV7-2 and TRBJ2-1; 7 bases are a match to TRBD2. Germline assignment: CDR1 SGHTA and CDR2 FQGNSA. This CDR3 is built from 19 residues. V shed 4 bases, J shed 5 bases, and the junction held 20 bases outside the gene matches. CDR3 sequence reads: CASSSRPWSGLAAHNEQFF. The CDR3 region has the DNA TGTGCCAGCAGCTCACGTCCTTGGAGCGGGCTAGCGGCCCACAATGAGCAGTTCTTC.

The V gene is TRBV6-5, the J gene TRBJ1-3; D not resolved. Germline CDR1 reads MNHEY; CDR2 reads SVGAGI. This CDR3 is built from 15 residues. Between the trimmed V and J ends, which lost 8 bases and 0 bases, there was a span of 14 bases. This chain's CDR3 is CASGRQGLSGNTIYF. Written as DNA, the CDR3 is TGTGCCAGCGGGAGACAAGGGCTCTCTGGAAACACCATATATTTT.

This clone was detected a few times. The chain employs TRBV2 and TRBJ2-1; TRBD1 is a possible D gene (5 bases). CDR3 length: 13 amino acids. Trimming cost V 4 bases and J 3 bases, with 7 bases left between them. CDR1 and CDR2 from the germline V gene are SNHLY and FYNNEI. Here the CDR3 DNA reads TGTGCCAGCAGTGGGCAGGGCTACAATGAGCAGTTCTTC. Amino acids: CASSGQGYNEQFF.

The V call is TRBV2, the J call TRBJ2-7; 9 nucleotides line up with TRBD1. V shed 3 bases, J shed 3 bases, and the junction held 3 bases outside the gene matches. In germline, CDR1 is SNHLY, CDR2 FYNNEI. CDR3 length: 14 amino acids. The DNA for the CDR3 is TGTGCCAGCAGTGAGACAGGGGGTTTCTACGAGCAGTACTTC. Translated, it gives CASSETGGFYEQYF.

This rearrangement joins TRBV27 to TRBJ1-2, with a weak D call TRBD1 (5 bases). This CDR3 has 15 residues. Germline assignment: CDR1 MNHEY and CDR2 SMNVEV (reference sequence). Trimming pared 1 base from V and 2 bases from J, leaving 11 bases between. The CDR3 sequence: CASSLYGGDNYGYTF. The CDR3 nucleotides are TGTGCCAGCAGTTTATACGGAGGGGACAACTATGGCTACACCTTC.

The rearrangement links TRBV5-1 to TRBJ2-1; maybe TRBD1 (6 bases). The V end lost 0 bases, the J end lost 6 bases, and 13 bases lay between the germline ends. This CDR3 region has 15 residues. Per germline, CDR1 SGHRS and CDR2 YFSETQ. In nucleotides, the CDR3 is TGCGCCAGCAGCTTGGGACAGGAAGGTGGCAATGAGCAGTTCTTC. Translation: CASSLGQEGGNEQFF.

The chain recombines TRBV7-8 with TRBJ1-5; TRBD1 is a possible D gene (6 bases). In germline, CDR1 is SGHVS, CDR2 FQNEAQ. This CDR3 comprises 15 residues. The V end lost 3 bases, the J end lost 1 base, and 10 bases lay between the germline ends. The CDR3 nucleotides read TGTGCCAGCAGCTTTGGTACAGGGAGCAATCAGCCCCAGCATTTT. Translation: CASSFGTGSNQPQHF. Looking up the rest from reference TRBV7-8 and TRBJ1-5 gives the full variable domain: GAGVSQSPRYKVAKRGQDVALRCDPISGHVSLFWYQQALGQGPEFLTYFQNEAQLDKSGLPSDRFFAERPEGSVSTLKIQRTQQEDSAVYLCASSFGTGSNQPQHFGDGTRLSIL.

The V and J genes are TRBV4-3 and TRBJ2-2; TRBD2 aligns across 15 bases. V shed 3 bases, J shed 8 bases, and the junction held 7 bases outside the gene matches. This CDR3 spans 17 amino acids. Germline values: CDR1 LGHNA, CDR2 YSLEER. The CDR3 DNA is TGCGCCAGCAGCCAGGCGGGACTAGCGGGAGGATCTGGGGAGCTGTTTTTT. Protein sequence: CASSQAGLAGGSGELFF.

In this sample, this clone turned up once. This sequence joins TRBV4-2 and TRBJ2-7, with D possibly matching TRBD1 (6 bases). The germline V and J ends were trimmed by 1 base and 5 bases, with 12 bases remaining between them. This CDR3 is 14 amino acids long. Germline V gene lookup returns CDR1 LGHNA and CDR2 YNFKEQ. CDR3: CASSQAGVGHEQYF. As DNA, the CDR3 is TGTGCCAGCAGCCAAGCAGGGGTTGGGCACGAGCAGTACTTC.

The rearrangement links TRBV19 to TRBJ2-7, with 9 bases identical to TRBD2. The germline gives CDR1 LNHDA, CDR2 SQIVND (reference sequence). There are 14 residues in the CDR3. The V gene end was trimmed by 6 bases and the J gene end by 4 bases; junction bases not matched to a gene: 7. In nucleotides, the CDR3 is TGTGCCAGTAGCGCGGGACTAGCTTCGTACGAGCAGTACTTC. Its protein is CASSAGLASYEQYF.

The chain uses TRBV28 and TRBJ1-2; 11 bases match TRBD1. The CDR3 has 18 amino acids. The germline CDR1 and CDR2 sequences are MDHEN and SYDVKM. After removal of 1 base from V and 2 bases from J, the junction contained 9 bases not matched to a gene. The CDR3: CASSLLGSDRGPNYGYTF. The CDR3 nucleotides read TGTGCCAGCAGTTTATTAGGATCGGACAGGGGGCCGAACTATGGCTACACCTTC.

This clone was recorded once. V is TRBV2 and J is TRBJ1-1; TRBD1 might be the D (5 bases). V was clipped by 0 bases and J by 6 bases, with 11 bases between them. Per the germline V gene, CDR1 is SNHLY and CDR2 is FYNNEI. This CDR3 is 14 amino acids long. CDR3 bases: TGTGCCAGCAGTGAAGCTCGGGGGGTCGCTGAAGCTTTCTTT. This codes for CASSEARGVAEAFF.

The V call is TRBV18, the J call TRBJ1-1; D gene ambiguous. Germline CDR1 is KGHSH and CDR2 is LQKENI. V lost 1 base and J 2 bases, leaving 5 bases between the germline ends. The CDR3 has 13 residues. In nucleotides, the CDR3 is TGTGCCAGCTCACCACGGGCAAACACTGAAGCTTTCTTT. This encodes CASSPRANTEAFF. The entire variable domain, with the rest obtained from reference TRBV18 and TRBJ1-1, is as follows: NAGVMQNPRHLVRRRGQEARLRCSPMKGHSHVYWYRQLPEEGLKFMVYLQKENIIDESGMPKERFSAEFPKEGPSILRIQQVVRGDSAAYFCASSPRANTEAFFGQGTRLTVV.

V gene TRBV28 combines with J gene TRBJ1-1; no clear D. The CDR3 is 15 amino acids. Germline lookup yields CDR1 MDHEN and CDR2 SYDVKM. V dropped 6 bases and J dropped 1 base, with 15 bases sitting between them. CDR3 residues: CASSAGGEGNTEAFF. CDR3 bases: TGTGCCAGCAGCGCGGGTGGAGAGGGGAACACTGAAGCTTTCTTT.

The gene calls are TRBV11-3 and TRBJ1-2, with TRBD1 as a possible D gene (5 bases). The germline V gene has CDR1 SGHNT and CDR2 YENEEA. The CDR3 is 12 residues long. With 2 bases removed from V and 6 bases from J, the gap between germline ends came to 7 bases. The CDR3 sequence is CASSLQGDGYTF. DNA for the CDR3: TGTGCCAGCAGCTTACAGGGTGATGGCTACACCTTC.

The rearrangement joins TRBV6-5 to TRBJ1-1; 9 bases agree with TRBD1. The germline gives CDR1 MNHEY, CDR2 SVGAGI. V gave up 6 bases and J gave up 1 base; unmatched junction bases: 6. CDR3 length equals 15 residues. This CDR3 is CASRVPGQGNTEAFF. The CDR3 bases are TGTGCCAGCAGAGTCCCGGGACAGGGGAACACTGAAGCTTTCTTT.

This clone was seen a few times. The chain couples TRBV19 to TRBJ1-5; D not resolved. Trimming cost V 3 bases and J 6 bases, with 9 bases left between them. The CDR3 covers 13 residues. Per germline, CDR1 LNHDA and CDR2 SQIVND (reference sequence). In nucleotides, the CDR3 is TGTGCCAGTAGTATCGGGGATCCTCAGCCCCAGCATTTT. Its translation is CASSIGDPQPQHF.

The rearrangement uses TRBV7-8 and TRBJ2-5, with 7 nucleotides matching TRBD1. The CDR3 consists of 16 residues. V shed 3 bases and J 6 bases; nucleotides not matched to a gene: 13. Looked up from germline, CDR1 is SGHVS and CDR2 is FQNEAQ. This CDR3 is CASSFPTGKGYKTQYF. The CDR3 DNA sequence: TGTGCCAGCAGCTTCCCGACAGGGAAAGGATACAAGACCCAGTACTTC.

Here the CDR3 reads CASSQLIRDRYSPLHF. CDR3 bases: TGCGCCAGCAGCCAATTGATAAGAGACAGGTATTCACCCCTCCACTTT. The chain has TRBV4-1 and TRBJ1-6; weak D call: TRBD1 (6 bases). Trimming stripped 2 bases from V and 8 bases from J, with 16 bases between. The V gene's germline CDR1 is MGHRA and CDR2 YSYEKL. There are 16 residues in the CDR3.

The chain carries TRBV5-1 and TRBJ2-7; 14 bases are a match to TRBD2. Unmatched junction bases numbered 8, after V lost 0 bases and J lost 6 bases. The CDR3 has 17 amino acids. From germline, CDR1 is SGHRS and CDR2 YFSETQ. The CDR3 DNA follows: TGCGCCAGCAGCTTGGCGCTGACTAGCGGGGGGGCCGGCGAGCAGTACTTC. This encodes CASSLALTSGGAGEQYF.